The 7 T cell receptor beta chains below were found in one sample sequenced in a study of radiotherapy plus CTLA-4 blockade in lung cancer. Clones were read by immunoSEQ multiplex PCR, and TCRdb kept only the in-frame ones, dropping some. Among approximately 100,000 clones listed, around 86% were seen once. The source was peripheral blood, collected from a patient treated with radiotherapy plus ipilimumab. Every receptor here comes from a human donor with non-small cell lung cancer who had a partial response to radiotherapy plus ipilimumab.

The J gene is TRBJ2-7, the V gene TRBV11-2; the match to TRBD2 covers 7 bases. Germline lookup yields CDR1 SGHAT and CDR2 FQNNGV. V lost 2 bases to trimming and J lost 6 bases; unmatched junction nucleotides: 7. This CDR3 has 14 amino acids. The CDR3 DNA reads as TGTGCCAGCAGCTTAAGGGGTTCGGGAGGCGAGCAGTACTTC. Protein sequence: CASSLRGSGGEQYF.

The chain employs TRBV20-1 and TRBJ2-7; 9 bases align to TRBD1. This CDR3 has 11 amino acids. Germline V gene lookup returns CDR1 DFQATT and CDR2 SNEGSKA (reference sequence). Losses at the gene ends were 8 bases for V and 6 bases for J; bases not matched to a gene: 5. The CDR3 spells CSLQGAGEQYF. CDR3 DNA: TGCAGTCTACAGGGGGCAGGCGAGCAGTACTTC.

A few counts support this clone. Other DNA sequences in this sample translate to the same CDR3. The chain combines TRBV6-1 with TRBJ1-3; 7 positions match TRBD1. Germline V gene data show CDR1 as MNHNS and CDR2 as SASEGT. There are 13 residues in the CDR3. V shed 3 bases and J 4 bases; nucleotides not matched to a gene: 0. For the CDR3, the DNA is TGTGCCAGCAGTGAGGGACAGGGAAACACCATATATTTT. Residues: CASSEGQGNTIYF.

The chain uses TRBV30 and TRBJ2-1; no clear D gene. Trimming took 6 bases from V and 4 from J, leaving 16 bases between them. Germline loops: CDR1 GTSNPN, CDR2 SVGIG (reference sequence). This CDR3 comprises 14 residues. CDR3 DNA: TGTGCCTGTGAAACCCCCCAGAGGTACAATGAGCAGTTCTTC. It specifies CACETPQRYNEQFF.

The chain combines TRBV18 with TRBJ2-5; TRBD2 matches 7 bases. The length of the CDR3 is 17 residues. The germline CDR1 and CDR2 sequences are KGHSH and LQKENI. V shed 3 bases and J 5 bases; nucleotides not matched to a gene: 15. CDR3 nucleotides: TGTGCCAGCTCACCGCCCACTCCCGATCGGACTAGGGAGACCCAGTACTTC. Its translation is CASSPPTPDRTRETQYF. The whole variable domain, filled in from reference TRBV18 and TRBJ2-5, reads NAGVMQNPRHLVRRRGQEARLRCSPMKGHSHVYWYRQLPEEGLKFMVYLQKENIIDESGMPKERFSAEFPKEGPSILRIQQVVRGDSAAYFCASSPPTPDRTRETQYFGPGTRLLVL.

V gene TRBV5-1 combines with J gene TRBJ2-3; 15 bases are shared with TRBD2. Germline trimming cut 6 bases from V and 3 bases from J; bases unmatched to any gene: 5. Germline V gene sequence: CDR1 SGHRS, CDR2 YFSETQ. This CDR3 region has 16 residues. CDR3 sequence reads: CASKGLAGGLTDTQYF. The DNA for the CDR3 is TGCGCCAGCAAGGGACTAGCGGGAGGATTGACAGATACGCAGTATTTT.

In its sample, this clone was seen a few times. Other DNA sequences within the sample encode an identical CDR3. The chain employs TRBV2 and TRBJ2-2; D is unclear. Trimming took off 5 bases at V and 3 bases at J, with 4 bases between the two ends. Germline V gene sequence: CDR1 SNHLY, CDR2 FYNNEI. The CDR3 runs 12 residues. The CDR3 sequence: CASSPDTGELFF. The CDR3 DNA reads as TGTGCCAGCAGTCCCGACACCGGGGAGCTGTTTTTT.